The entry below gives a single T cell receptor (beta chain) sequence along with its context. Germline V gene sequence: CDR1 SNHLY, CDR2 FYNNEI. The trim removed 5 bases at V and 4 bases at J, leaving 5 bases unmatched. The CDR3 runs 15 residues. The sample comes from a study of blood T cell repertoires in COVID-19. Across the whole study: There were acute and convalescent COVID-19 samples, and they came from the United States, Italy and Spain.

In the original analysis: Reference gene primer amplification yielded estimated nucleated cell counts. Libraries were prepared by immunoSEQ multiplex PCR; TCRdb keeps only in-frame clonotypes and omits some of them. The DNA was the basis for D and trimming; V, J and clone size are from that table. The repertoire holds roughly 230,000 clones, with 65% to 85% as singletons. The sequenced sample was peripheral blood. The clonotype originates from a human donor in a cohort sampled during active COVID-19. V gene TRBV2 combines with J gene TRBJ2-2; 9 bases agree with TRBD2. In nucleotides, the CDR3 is TGTGCCAGCAGTCCGGGACTAGCTGGCACCGGGGAGCTGTTTTTT. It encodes CASSPGLAGTGELFF.